Below, 20 T cell receptor beta chains from the same sample are listed, as sequenced in a study of control samples from healthy donors and cancer patients. Some clones are missing from TCRdb's copy, which holds only in-frame ones; the method was immunoSEQ multiplex PCR. Here the sample spans 170,000 or so clones, under 95% being singletons. The sample comprised blood. All receptors derive from a woman younger than 35 in good health.

This rearrangement joins TRBV27 to TRBJ2-1; D perhaps matches TRBD1 (6 bases). Trimming left V 5 bases short and J 6 bases short, with 11 bases between. The CDR3 loop spans 13 amino acids. CDR1 MNHEY and CDR2 SMNVEV come from the germline V gene (reference sequence). CDR3 bases: TGTGCCAGCAGTGGAACAGGGCGCAATGAGCAGTTCTTC. Amino acid sequence: CASSGTGRNEQFF.

The chain joins TRBV27 to TRBJ1-1, with TRBD1 matching 10 bases. This CDR3 region has 17 residues. Germline-derived CDR1 and CDR2 are MNHEY and SMNVEV (reference sequence). With V trimmed by 5 bases and J by 1 base, 10 bases remained unmatched. The CDR3 nucleotides read TGTGCCAGCAGTAGGGGACAGGGGCAACCCAAGAACACTGAAGCTTTCTTT. Translating it yields CASSRGQGQPKNTEAFF.

V and J are TRBV5-1 and TRBJ1-6, with a weak D call TRBD1 (6 bases). The CDR3 is 12 amino acids. V was pared by 2 bases and J by 12 bases, with 9 bases between. CDR1 and CDR2 (germline): SGHRS, YFSETQ. CDR3 bases: TGCGCCAGCAGCTTCCCAGGGGAACCCCTCCACTTT. Protein sequence: CASSFPGEPLHF. Drawing the rest from reference TRBV5-1 and TRBJ1-6, the complete variable domain is KAGVTQTPRYLIKTRGQQVTLSCSPISGHRSVSWYQQTPGQGLQFLFEYFSETQRNKGNFPGRFSGRQFSNSRSEMNVSTLELGDSALYLCASSFPGEPLHFGNGTRLTVT.

This chain connects TRBV18 to TRBJ2-7; D may correspond to TRBD1 or TRBD2 (5 bases each). V was cut by 0 bases and J by 6 bases, with 9 bases left in between. This CDR3 region has 13 residues. The germline CDR1 and CDR2 sequences are KGHSH and LQKENI. DNA of the CDR3: TGTGCCAGCTCACCACCGGGGGTGCGCGAGCAGTACTTC. It specifies CASSPPGVREQYF. The full variable domain, completed using reference TRBV18 and TRBJ2-7, is NAGVMQNPRHLVRRRGQEARLRCSPMKGHSHVYWYRQLPEEGLKFMVYLQKENIIDESGMPKERFSAEFPKEGPSILRIQQVVRGDSAAYFCASSPPGVREQYFGPGTRLTVT.

This chain uses TRBV3-1 (or the pseudogene TRBV3-2) with TRBJ2-5, with D possibly TRBD2 on 6 matching bases. The germline V and J ends were trimmed by 1 base and 2 bases, with 8 bases remaining between them. This CDR3 spans 14 amino acids. CDR1 is LGHDT and CDR2 is YNNKEL in the germline V gene (reference sequence). The CDR3 DNA sequence: TGTGCCAGCAGCCAAGTTGGGGGGCAAGAGACCCAGTACTTC. It specifies CASSQVGGQETQYF.

This chain uses TRBV4-1 with TRBJ1-5; unclear D gene. The germline CDR1 and CDR2 sequences are MGHRA and YSYEKL. V lost 0 bases to trimming and J lost 0 bases, with 9 bases between them. The CDR3 is made up of 16 amino acids. DNA for the CDR3: TGCGCCAGCAGCCAAGATCTTCGGAATAGCAATCAGCCCCAGCATTTT. This translates into CASSQDLRNSNQPQHF.

The rearrangement joins TRBV2 to TRBJ2-3, with TRBD2 identical over 11 bases. CDR1 is SNHLY and CDR2 is FYNNEI in the germline V gene. The CDR3 runs 16 residues. With V trimmed by 7 bases and J by 0 bases, 6 bases remained unmatched. The CDR3, as DNA: TGTGCCAGCACCCCCGGGACTAGCGGTAGCACAGATACGCAGTATTTT. Residues: CASTPGTSGSTDTQYF.

This clone was seen just once. This chain connects TRBV18 to TRBJ1-6; 8 positions match TRBD1. V gave up 4 bases and J gave up 8 bases; unmatched junction bases: 13. Germline V gene lookup returns CDR1 KGHSH and CDR2 LQKENI. This CDR3 comprises 17 residues. The CDR3, as DNA: TGTGCCAGCTCACAGACAGGACAGGGAAGGACCCATTCACCCCTCCACTTT. It is translated as CASSQTGQGRTHSPLHF. The full variable domain, with the rest looked up from reference TRBV18 and TRBJ1-6, is NAGVMQNPRHLVRRRGQEARLRCSPMKGHSHVYWYRQLPEEGLKFMVYLQKENIIDESGMPKERFSAEFPKEGPSILRIQQVVRGDSAAYFCASSQTGQGRTHSPLHFGNGTRLTVT.

This clone was recorded only once. The rearrangement links TRBV18 to TRBJ2-7; 10 bases are shared with TRBD2. Germline V CDR1 and CDR2: KGHSH, LQKENI. V lost 2 bases to trimming and J lost 7 bases; unmatched junction nucleotides: 8. This CDR3 is built from 15 residues. CDR3: CASSPRGLAMEEQYF. The CDR3 DNA reads TGTGCCAGCTCACCAAGGGGACTAGCGATGGAGGAGCAGTACTTC.

J is TRBJ1-6 and V is TRBV27; maybe TRBD1 (5 bases). CDR3 length: 14 residues. Germline V gene lookup returns CDR1 MNHEY and CDR2 SMNVEV (reference sequence). Trimming shortened V by 2 bases and J by 7 bases, and 9 bases separated the two germline ends. CDR3: CASSLRDVNSPLHF. The CDR3 bases are TGTGCCAGCAGTTTAAGGGACGTAAATTCACCCCTCCACTTT.

The rearrangement links TRBV21-1 to TRBJ2-3; the listed D gene, TRBD1, was not tested against the DNA. TRBV21-1 is noted as a pseudogene. The CDR3 is made up of 17 amino acids. CDR3 amino acids: CASRAPRQVLRTDTQYF. The CDR3 DNA reads as TGTGCCAGCAGGGCTCCACGACAGGTCCTAAGGACAGATACGCAGTATTTT.

This clone was observed a single time. The chain uses TRBV4-3 and TRBJ1-2, with D possibly TRBD1 on 6 matching bases. The CDR3 has 16 residues. Deletions cut 0 bases from V and 4 bases from J, with 15 bases between. Germline V gene sequence: CDR1 LGHNA, CDR2 YSLEER. The CDR3 loop is CASSQELGRDIYGYTF. The CDR3 DNA follows: TGCGCCAGCAGCCAAGAATTGGGCAGGGACATCTATGGCTACACCTTC.

This clone was picked up one time. The V call is TRBV4-2, the J call TRBJ2-7; D perhaps matches TRBD2 (5 bases). From germline, CDR1 is LGHNA and CDR2 YNFKEQ. Trimming removed 3 bases at V and 2 bases at J, with 23 bases between. The CDR3 totals 18 residues. DNA of the CDR3: TGTGCCAGCAGCCAGCCCCCTCGGAGGCAGGACCGGACCTACGAGCAGTACTTC. Translation gives CASSQPPRRQDRTYEQYF.

The chain combines TRBV12-3 or TRBV12-4 with TRBJ2-3, with D maybe TRBD2 (6 bases). This CDR3 is 12 amino acids long. Trimming stripped 8 bases from V and 6 bases from J, with 12 bases between. The CDR3, as DNA: TGTGCCAGCTCCCCGGGGGTTGATACGCAGTATTTT. Translation gives CASSPGVDTQYF.

The chain combines TRBV3-1 (or the pseudogene TRBV3-2) with TRBJ2-1, with D perhaps matching TRBD2 (6 bases). Deletions cut 4 bases from V and 0 bases from J, with 16 bases between. The germline gives CDR1 LGHDT, CDR2 YNNKEL (reference sequence). The CDR3 is 17 amino acids. CDR3 loop: CASSRGLRSNSYNEQFF. In DNA, the CDR3 is TGTGCCAGCAGCCGGGGACTGCGATCGAACTCCTACAATGAGCAGTTCTTC.

CDR3 sequence: CASRQGVSNTEAFF. DNA of the CDR3: TGTGCCAGCAGACAAGGGGTCTCCAACACTGAAGCTTTCTTT. J is TRBJ1-1 and V is TRBV5-6, with a possible D match to TRBD1 (5 bases). From germline, CDR1 is SGHDT and CDR2 YYEEEE. Between the trimmed V and J ends, which lost 5 bases and 2 bases, there was a span of 13 bases. The CDR3 sequence is 14 residues long.

CDR3 sequence reads: CASKPLAGVEDTQYF. CDR3 nucleotides: TGTGCCAGCAAACCACTAGCGGGAGTGGAAGATACGCAGTATTTT. The gene calls are TRBV27 and TRBJ2-3, with 11 bases fitting TRBD2. The CDR3 extends over 15 amino acids. Germline CDR1 is MNHEY and CDR2 is SMNVEV (reference sequence). After removal of 7 bases from V and 5 bases from J, the junction contained 8 bases not matched to a gene.

As regards this clone: Other DNA variants within this sample encode the same CDR3. V and J are TRBV5-1 and TRBJ1-2; maybe TRBD1 (5 bases). Germline V lookup: CDR1 SGHRS, CDR2 YFSETQ. The length of the CDR3 is 15 residues. V was trimmed by 0 bases and J by 2 bases, leaving 11 bases between them. CDR3 coding DNA: TGCGCCAGCAGCTTGGACGGGGCGGAAAACTATGGCTACACCTTC. Protein sequence: CASSLDGAENYGYTF.

CDR3 loop: CASSYDPTGGSGYTF. The CDR3 DNA reads as TGTGCCAGCAGTTACGACCCGACAGGGGGCAGTGGCTACACCTTC. The rearrangement uses TRBV6-6 and TRBJ1-2; 10 bases match TRBD1. From germline, CDR1 is MNHNY and CDR2 SVGAGI (reference sequence). The V segment lost 2 bases and the J segment 7 bases; nucleotides outside the gene matches: 7. There are 15 residues in the CDR3.

The chain links TRBV4-1 to TRBJ1-1, with D perhaps TRBD1 (5 bases). This CDR3 comprises 13 residues. Germline CDR1 is MGHRA and CDR2 is YSYEKL. V lost 2 bases and J 5 bases, leaving 9 bases between the germline ends. CDR3 loop: CASSQWGMTEAFF. The CDR3 nucleotides are TGCGCCAGCAGCCAATGGGGGATGACTGAAGCTTTCTTT.